The 27 T cell receptor beta chains below were found in one sample sequenced in a study of response to subunit inactivated influenza vaccine. Each CDR3 protein is one row after TCRdb ran MiXCR on the RT-PCR reads. The profile shows 400,000 to 650,000 distinct CDR3 sequences, about 7.2% of them singletons. This sample comprised PBMCs from blood, obtained about 24 months after vaccination. These receptors all stem from a man between 50 and 75 years old who received an inactivated influenza vaccine.

The chain couples TRBV30 to TRBJ1-5; D is perhaps TRBD1 (5 bases). The germline CDR1 and CDR2 sequences are GTSNPN and SVGIG (reference sequence). Trimming left V 8 bases short and J 12 bases short, with 20 bases between. The CDR3 spans 12 residues. CDR3 in DNA: TGTGCCGGTCAGGGACTCTTCGGCCGCCAGCATTTT. It translates to CAGQGLFGRQHF.

Only a few counts were recorded for this clonotype. This chain links TRBV7-2 with TRBJ2-3; TRBD1 agrees at 12 bases. The CDR3 has 17 residues. Trimming at V came to 0 bases and at J to 5 bases, leaving 6 bases not matched to a gene. Germline V gene sequence: CDR1 SGHTA, CDR2 FQGNSA. The DNA for the CDR3 is TGTGCCAGCAGCTTAGCGGGGACAGGGGGCTCGGGAGATACGCAGTATTTT. It encodes CASSLAGTGGSGDTQYF. The whole variable domain, remainder taken from reference TRBV7-2 and TRBJ2-3, is GAGVSQSPSNKVTEKGKDVELRCDPISGHTALYWYRQSLGQGLEFLIYFQGNSAPDKSGLPSDRFSAERTGGSVSTLTIQRTQQEDSAVYLCASSLAGTGGSGDTQYFGPGTRLTVL.

Many counts were recorded for this clonotype. J is TRBJ2-5 and V is TRBV5-1; 7 positions match TRBD1. Trimming at V came to 0 bases and at J to 2 bases, leaving 7 bases not matched to a gene. The V gene's germline CDR1 is SGHRS and CDR2 YFSETQ. The CDR3 sequence is 16 residues long. The CDR3 loop reads CASSLGGTALQETQYF. The CDR3 bases are TGCGCCAGCAGCTTGGGGGGGACAGCGCTTCAAGAGACCCAGTACTTC.

For the CDR3, the DNA is TGTGCCAGCAGTCTCCCCTGGGCGGGGGTAGATACTGAAGCTTTCTTT. This translates into CASSLPWAGVDTEAFF. The gene calls are TRBV2 and TRBJ1-1; weak D call: TRBD1 (5 bases). The CDR3 has 16 residues. CDR1 SNHLY and CDR2 FYNNEI come from the germline V gene. Between the trimmed V and J ends, which lost 5 bases and 5 bases, there was a span of 21 bases.

This clonotype was observed many times. The DNA for the CDR3 is TGCGCCAGCAGCGCAACGACTAGCGGGTTATACAATGAGCAGTTCTTC. Translation: CASSATTSGLYNEQFF. The chain recombines TRBV4-3 with TRBJ2-1; TRBD2 matches 10 bases. The CDR3 length is 16 residues. Germline loops: CDR1 LGHNA, CDR2 YSLEER. Germline trimming cut 5 bases from V and 4 bases from J; bases unmatched to any gene: 8.

This chain uses TRBV7-8 with TRBJ1-2, with 7 bases fitting TRBD1. Germline V gene sequence: CDR1 SGHVS, CDR2 FQNEAQ. The CDR3 runs to 16 residues. The ends lost 4 bases at V and 1 base at J; junction bases unmatched: 9. The CDR3 here is CASSSVETGNNYGYTF. The CDR3 DNA reads as TGTGCCAGCAGCTCCGTTGAGACAGGGAATAACTATGGCTACACCTTC. The entire variable domain, with the rest obtained from reference TRBV7-8 and TRBJ1-2, is as follows: GAGVSQSPRYKVAKRGQDVALRCDPISGHVSLFWYQQALGQGPEFLTYFQNEAQLDKSGLPSDRFFAERPEGSVSTLKIQRTQQEDSAVYLCASSSVETGNNYGYTFGSGTRLTVV.

V is TRBV27 and J is TRBJ2-7; TRBD1 is a possible D gene (5 bases). The V end was cut by 6 bases, the J end by 7 bases, with 10 bases between. The germline CDR1 and CDR2 sequences are MNHEY and SMNVEV (reference sequence). The CDR3 runs to 11 residues. The chain's CDR3 is CASRPNREQYF. The CDR3 DNA reads as TGTGCCAGCAGGCCCAACAGGGAGCAGTACTTC.

This clonotype was observed at least ten times. The CDR3 DNA reads as TGTGCCATCAGTGAGGCAGGAAATAATGAAAAACTGTTTTTT. It yields the protein CAISEAGNNEKLFF. The chain recombines TRBV10-3 with TRBJ1-4, with D unclear. The CDR3 length is 14 residues. V lost 2 bases, J lost 4 bases, and 8 bases lay in between. Germline loops: CDR1 ENHRY, CDR2 SYGVKD.

This clonotype was counted between two and nine times. The chain combines TRBV7-7 with TRBJ2-1, with D possibly matching TRBD1 (6 bases). Germline CDR1 SSHAT, CDR2 FNYEAQ (reference sequence). Trimming took 4 bases from V and 3 from J, leaving 13 bases between them. This CDR3 has 15 residues. CDR3 DNA: TGTGCCAGCAGCTCTACTCAGGACAGCTACAATGAGCAGTTCTTC. It codes for CASSSTQDSYNEQFF.

This clonotype was observed many times. V is TRBV29-1 and J is TRBJ2-6; no reliable D call. V was pared by 4 bases and J by 1 base, with 5 bases between. From germline, CDR1 is SQVTM and CDR2 ANQGSEA. CDR3 length equals 13 residues. DNA of the CDR3: TGCAGCGTTGCAGAGTCTGGGGCCAACGTCCTGACTTTC. Translating gives CSVAESGANVLTF.

V gene TRBV6-2 or TRBV6-3 combines with J gene TRBJ2-1; D is perhaps TRBD1 (5 bases). The V gene's germline CDR1 is MNHEY and CDR2 SVGEGT. The CDR3 covers 14 residues. With 2 bases removed from V and 7 bases from J, the gap between germline ends came to 12 bases. The CDR3, as DNA: TGTGCCAGCAGTTACCAAGACAGTAGAAATGAGCAGTTCTTC. As protein: CASSYQDSRNEQFF.

A few counts support this clonotype. One end of the junction is discordant with germline, which a read error may explain. J is TRBJ2-1 and V is TRBV6-2 or TRBV6-3; TRBD2 matches 13 bases. There are 12 residues in the CDR3. Germline CDR1 reads MNHEY; CDR2 reads SVGEGT. CDR3 protein: CASSPGTSGTIF. CDR3 bases: TGTGCCAGCAGTCCCGGGACTAGCGGGACCATCTTC.

The V gene is TRBV5-4, the J gene TRBJ1-1; possibly TRBD1 for D (6 bases). V dropped 0 bases and J dropped 4 bases, with 10 bases sitting between them. The germline CDR1 and CDR2 sequences are SGHNT and YYREEE (reference sequence). The CDR3 spans 14 residues. CDR3 in amino acids: CASSLAGAFTEAFF. In DNA, the CDR3 is TGTGCCAGCAGCTTGGCAGGGGCCTTCACTGAAGCTTTCTTT.

With regard to this clonotype: At one end the junction does not follow the germline gene, possibly because of a read error. The genes are TRBV25-1 and TRBJ2-1; TRBD2 matches 7 bases. Germline CDR1 is MGHDK and CDR2 is SYGVNS. The CDR3 covers 14 residues. The CDR3 coding sequence is TGTGCCAGCAGACGGCGGGAGTCCTACAAAGAGCAGTTCTTC. The encoded protein is CASRRRESYKEQFF.

This clonotype was counted many times. As DNA, the CDR3 is TGTGCCAGCAGCTCGGGACTAGCGGGAGTTACCGGGGAGCTGTTTTTT. Amino acid sequence: CASSSGLAGVTGELFF. The chain links TRBV7-8 to TRBJ2-2; 14 bases match TRBD2. The CDR3 has 16 amino acids. The V gene's germline CDR1 is SGHVS and CDR2 FQNEAQ. The J segment lost 5 bases and the V segment lost 4 bases, leaving 3 bases of the junction unmatched.

This clonotype was recorded a few times. The rearrangement uses TRBV7-2 and TRBJ1-2, with TRBD1 matching over 8 bases. Germline-derived CDR1 and CDR2 are SGHTA and FQGNSA. The length of the CDR3 is 15 residues. Losses at the gene ends were 1 base for V and 4 bases for J; bases not matched to a gene: 5. As DNA, the CDR3 is TGTGCCAGCAGCTTAGGCGGACAGGGAATCTATGGCTACACCTTC. This sequence encodes CASSLGGQGIYGYTF.

This clonotype was observed many times. V and J are TRBV20-1 and TRBJ1-6, with a tentative D call TRBD1 (6 bases). Deletions cut 2 bases from V and 8 bases from J, with 13 bases between. Germline V gene sequence: CDR1 DFQATT, CDR2 SNEGSKA (reference sequence). The CDR3 sequence is 14 residues long. As DNA, the CDR3 is TGCAGTGCTAGACGTGCCCAGGGGTATTCACCCCTCCACTTT. Protein product: CSARRAQGYSPLHF.

A few counts support this clonotype. The chain joins TRBV5-5 to TRBJ1-2; D remains ambiguous. The CDR3 has 16 residues. The germline V gene encodes CDR1 SGHKS and CDR2 YYEKEE (reference sequence). V dropped 4 bases and J dropped 4 bases, with 20 bases sitting between them. DNA for the CDR3: TGTGCCAGCAGCCCTACGTCGATGACGTCACTCTATGGCTACACCTTC. Its protein is CASSPTSMTSLYGYTF.

In this sample, this clonotype turned up many times. The V gene is TRBV29-1, the J gene TRBJ2-7, with 9 bases fitting TRBD1. After removal of 6 bases from V and 5 bases from J, the junction contained 2 bases not matched to a gene. The germline V gene has CDR1 SQVTM and CDR2 ANQGSEA. This CDR3 spans 11 amino acids. CDR3: CSVGTGNEQYF. CDR3 sequence (DNA): TGCAGCGTGGGGACAGGGAACGAGCAGTACTTC.

The sample holds many counts of this clonotype. The J gene is TRBJ2-1, the V gene TRBV12-3 or TRBV12-4; D tentatively fits TRBD1 or TRBD2 (5 bases each). The CDR3 length is 13 residues. Trimming cost V 3 bases and J 12 bases, with 15 bases left between them. CDR3 loop: CASSFPGTWRQFF. Here the CDR3 DNA reads TGTGCCAGCAGTTTTCCCGGGACGTGGAGGCAGTTCTTC.

There are many counts of this clonotype. The genes are TRBV12-3 or TRBV12-4 and TRBJ1-1; a weak D match, TRBD1 (5 bases). The CDR3 sequence is 13 residues long. The V end was cut by 7 bases, the J end by 0 bases, with 9 bases between. The chain's CDR3 is CASIMGVNTEAFF. CDR3 in DNA: TGTGCCAGCATAATGGGGGTGAACACTGAAGCTTTCTTT.

V and J are TRBV7-8 and TRBJ1-1; unclear D gene. Germline V gives CDR1 SGHVS, CDR2 FQNEAQ. The germline V and J ends were trimmed by 0 bases and 5 bases, with 16 bases remaining between them. This CDR3 region has 16 residues. The CDR3 here is CASSLAAGGKWTEAFF. CDR3 bases: TGTGCCAGCAGCTTAGCGGCTGGAGGGAAATGGACTGAAGCTTTCTTT.

In the case of this clonotype: This may be a read error: a much more frequent sequence differs by one nucleotide. The V gene is TRBV20-1, the J gene TRBJ2-3; 7 bases are a match to TRBD2. V dropped 5 bases and J dropped 4; count of bases not matched to a gene: 12. CDR1 and CDR2 from the germline V gene are DFQATT and SNEGSKA (reference sequence). This CDR3 has 15 amino acids. CDR3 sequence: CSAPTSVGIADTQYF. The CDR3 DNA is TGCAGTGCTCCAACTAGCGTCGGAATCGCAGATACGCAGTATTTT.

This clonotype showed up many times. This chain uses TRBV11-2 with TRBJ1-1; D uncertain. Deletions cut 5 bases from V and 1 base from J, with 11 bases between. From germline, CDR1 is SGHAT and CDR2 FQNNGV. The CDR3 is made up of 14 amino acids. The DNA for the CDR3 is TGTGCCAGCAGCCGAGACGGAAGGAACACTGAAGCTTTCTTT. It is translated as CASSRDGRNTEAFF. Filled out from reference TRBV11-2 and TRBJ1-1, the complete variable domain reads EAGVAQSPRYKIIEKRQSVAFWCNPISGHATLYWYQQILGQGPKLLIQFQNNGVVDDSQLPKDRFSAERLKGVDSTLKIQPAKLEDSAVYLCASSRDGRNTEAFFGQGTRLTVV.

This clonotype was seen more than once but under ten times. The rearrangement links TRBV12-3 or TRBV12-4 to TRBJ2-7; D perhaps matches TRBD2 (5 bases). The length of the CDR3 is 13 residues. V was shortened by 3 bases and J by 5 bases, with 11 bases between the two germline ends. The CDR3 loop reads CASSFSSSNEQYF. The CDR3 nucleotides read TGTGCCAGCAGTTTTTCTAGCAGCAACGAGCAGTACTTC.

The gene calls are TRBV24-1 and TRBJ2-5; 8 positions match TRBD2. Germline CDR1 KGHDR, CDR2 SFDVKD. The CDR3 runs to 15 residues. V dropped 2 bases and J dropped 5; count of bases not matched to a gene: 6. In DNA, the CDR3 is TGTGCCACCAGTGATTCCCGGACTAGCCGGGAGACCCAGTACTTC. It encodes CATSDSRTSRETQYF.

This clonotype was counted at least ten times. The genes are TRBV4-3 and TRBJ1-5, with a possible D match to TRBD1 (6 bases). This CDR3 has 15 amino acids. In germline, CDR1 is LGHNA, CDR2 YSLEER. Trimming left V 6 bases short and J 7 bases short, with 19 bases between. CDR3 sequence reads: CASSEGRGAGQPQHF. CDR3 DNA sequence: TGCGCCAGCAGTGAGGGGAGGGGGGCAGGGCAGCCCCAGCATTTT.